These 17 T cell receptor beta chains came from one sample sequenced in a study of early T cells in non-severe SARS-CoV-2 infection. MiXCR, applied by TCRdb to the 5' RACE reads, yields one record per CDR3 protein. The sample records about 76,000 distinct CDR3 sequences, 10% to 12% being singletons. What was sequenced was whole blood. All receptors derive from an adult who was a healthcare worker with PCR-confirmed SARS-CoV-2 infection or an uninfected control (not recorded which).

Many counts were recorded for this clonotype. V is TRBV19 and J is TRBJ2-7; D is tentatively TRBD1 or TRBD2 (5 bases each). V lost 4 bases and J lost 3, with 13 bases in between. Germline CDR1 LNHDA, CDR2 SQIVND (reference sequence). The CDR3 consists of 14 residues. This chain's CDR3 is CASSRRDEGYEQYF. CDR3 sequence (DNA): TGTGCCAGTAGTAGACGGGACGAAGGCTACGAGCAGTACTTC.

This clonotype was picked up many times. This chain joins TRBV19 and TRBJ1-3; D is unresolved. V was cut by 8 bases and J by 4 bases, with 9 bases left in between. CDR1 and CDR2 (germline): LNHDA, SQIVND (reference sequence). The CDR3 loop spans 12 amino acids. The chain's CDR3 is CASVSAGNTIYF. DNA of the CDR3: TGTGCCAGTGTGTCAGCAGGAAACACCATATATTTT.

This clonotype appeared many times. The chain has TRBV7-2 and TRBJ1-2; no definite D call. V dropped 0 bases and J dropped 6 bases, with 8 bases sitting between them. The CDR3 is 13 amino acids. The V gene's germline CDR1 is SGHTA and CDR2 FQGNSA. The CDR3 DNA reads as TGTGCCAGCAGCTTAGCGCCAGGCAATGGCTACACCTTC. It codes for CASSLAPGNGYTF.

The chain employs TRBV2 and TRBJ1-1, with TRBD1 matching over 7 bases. Germline V gene sequence: CDR1 SNHLY, CDR2 FYNNEI. V was clipped by 5 bases and J by 1 base; unmatched bases: 7. The CDR3 covers 15 residues. CDR3 nucleotides: TGTGCCAGCAGTCCTTGGGGACAGCCGAACACTGAAGCTTTCTTT. This sequence encodes CASSPWGQPNTEAFF.

A few counts support this clonotype. The genes are TRBV10-3 and TRBJ1-3; D is unclear. CDR1 and CDR2 from the germline V gene are ENHRY and SYGVKD. Trimming took off 10 bases at V and 3 bases at J, with 10 bases between the two ends. This CDR3 spans 12 amino acids. The CDR3 sequence: CATQSVGNTIYF. Here the CDR3 DNA reads TGTGCCACCCAATCGGTTGGAAACACCATATATTTT.

This clonotype showed up many times. The genes are TRBV6-6 and TRBJ2-2; D gene uncertain. V was trimmed by 2 bases and J by 0 bases, leaving 7 bases between them. The CDR3 has 15 amino acids. Germline values: CDR1 MNHNY, CDR2 SVGAGI (reference sequence). The CDR3 DNA follows: TGTGCCAGCAGTTACGGGCCTTCGAACACCGGGGAGCTGTTTTTT. Its protein is CASSYGPSNTGELFF.

The chain links TRBV5-6 to TRBJ2-1, with D hard to call. CDR3 size: 12 residues. Trimming stripped 1 base from V and 6 bases from J, with 5 bases between. From germline, CDR1 is SGHDT and CDR2 YYEEEE. The CDR3 spells CASSLLGNEQFF. The CDR3 bases are TGTGCCAGCAGCTTGCTGGGCAATGAGCAGTTCTTC.

This clonotype was observed many times. The CDR3 protein is CASSLIQEHTGELFF. CDR3 nucleotide sequence: TGTGCCAGCAGCTTGATACAGGAGCACACCGGGGAGCTGTTTTTT. V is TRBV5-6 and J is TRBJ2-2; perhaps TRBD1 as D (5 bases). The ends were cut back, 1 base at V and 3 bases at J, with 10 bases in the middle. CDR3 length: 15 amino acids. Germline V gives CDR1 SGHDT, CDR2 YYEEEE.

This CDR3 is CASVRPFGTGADEQYF. The CDR3 region has the DNA TGTGCCAGCGTACGCCCGTTCGGGACAGGGGCCGACGAGCAGTACTTC. The genes are TRBV6-2 or TRBV6-3 and TRBJ2-7, with 10 positions matching TRBD1. CDR1 is MNHEY and CDR2 is SVGEGT in the germline V gene. The ends lost 8 bases at V and 5 bases at J; junction bases unmatched: 15. This CDR3 has 16 amino acids.

This clonotype was detected a few times. The V call is TRBV30, the J call TRBJ2-3; D ambiguous. Trimming removed 4 bases from V and 3 bases from J, with 17 bases in between. CDR3 size: 15 residues. In germline, CDR1 is GTSNPN, CDR2 SVGIG (reference sequence). CDR3 DNA sequence: TGTGCCTGGAATCGAGTCCGGTCTGTTACAGATACGCAGTATTTT. Residues: CAWNRVRSVTDTQYF.

This clonotype turned up a few times. The J gene is TRBJ1-6, the V gene TRBV15; the match to TRBD1 covers 7 bases. CDR3 length: 14 amino acids. Germline V lookup: CDR1 LNHNV, CDR2 YYDKDF (reference sequence). The J segment lost 6 bases and the V segment lost 6 bases, leaving 5 bases of the junction unmatched. The CDR3 DNA reads TGTGCCACCAGGGAGACAGGGTCTAATTCACCCCTCCACTTT. As protein: CATRETGSNSPLHF.

This clonotype occurred a few times. The chain is built from TRBV12-3 or TRBV12-4 and TRBJ2-5; D gene uncertain. This CDR3 contains 14 residues. The V gene lost 6 bases and the J gene lost 2 bases, with 13 bases spanning the gap. In DNA, the CDR3 is TGTGCCAGCAGCACCACCCTGGCGCAAGAGACCCAGTACTTC. Its translation: CASSTTLAQETQYF.

The J gene is TRBJ1-6, the V gene TRBV9; possibly TRBD1 for D (6 bases). The CDR3 runs to 15 residues. V lost 3 bases to trimming and J lost 8 bases, with 15 bases between them. Germline CDR1 and CDR2: SGDLS and YYNGEE. The CDR3 DNA sequence: TGTGCCAGCAGCGGAGCCGGGACATTTGATTCACCCCTCCACTTT. Encoded protein: CASSGAGTFDSPLHF.

This rearrangement joins TRBV6-5 to TRBJ1-1, with TRBD1 as a possible D gene (5 bases). Per the germline V gene, CDR1 is MNHEY and CDR2 is SVGAGI. Trimming removed 3 bases from V and 0 bases from J, with 17 bases in between. The CDR3 contains 17 residues. The CDR3 DNA reads TGTGCCAGCAGTTATAGAGGGACGGTCTATATGAACACTGAAGCTTTCTTT. This translates into CASSYRGTVYMNTEAFF.

This clonotype has a count of ten or more. The chain joins TRBV15 to TRBJ1-5; 8 bases align to TRBD1. V lost 4 bases and J lost 5; bases outside the gene matches: 4. The CDR3 loop spans 14 amino acids. Germline CDR1 is LNHNV and CDR2 is YYDKDF (reference sequence). CDR3 sequence (DNA): TGTGCCACCAGCATCGACAGGGGTCATCAGCCCCAGCATTTT. Its protein is CATSIDRGHQPQHF. Complete variable domain (other parts from reference TRBV15 and TRBJ1-5): DAMVIQNPRYQVTQFGKPVTLSCSQTLNHNVMYWYQQKSSQAPKLLFHYYDKDFNNEADTPDNFQSRRPNTSFCFLDIRSPGLGDTAMYLCATSIDRGHQPQHFGDGTRLSIL.

Many counts were recorded for this clonotype. This CDR3 reads CASSSDANYGYTF. The DNA for the CDR3 is TGTGCCAGCAGCTCGGACGCTAACTATGGCTACACCTTC. The chain carries TRBV3-1 and TRBJ1-2; D is uncertain. From germline, CDR1 is LGHDT and CDR2 YNNKEL (reference sequence). CDR3 length equals 13 residues. V shed 5 bases and J shed 0 bases, with 7 bases lying between them.

The rearrangement uses TRBV4-3 and TRBJ2-7; perhaps TRBD1 as D (5 bases). CDR1 LGHNA and CDR2 YSLEER come from the germline V gene. The V end was cut by 1 base, the J end by 3 bases, with 13 bases between. The CDR3 sequence is 15 residues long. CDR3 in DNA: TGCGCCAGCAGCCAAGCAGAGGACAAGTTCTACGAGCAGTACTTC. Translated: CASSQAEDKFYEQYF.